The clone carrying this T cell receptor beta chain turned up a few times. Its target is not known. Template switching with 5'RACE generated the TCR cDNA and added a universal primer site and UMIs. TCRdb passed the 5' RACE reads through MiXCR, listing each CDR3 protein once. The sample records about 300,000 distinct CDR3 sequences, approximately 8% being singletons. This entry is derived from a study of T cells after yellow fever vaccination. Study-wide points: Overlap between CD4 and CD8 compartments was detected for a small share of clonotypes. Reappearing after the booster were most of the clones from primary vaccination (about 96% CD4, about 88% CD8). By day 5 rather than day 15, the secondary response had peaked, though it was weaker.

The CDR3 runs 15 residues. V was shortened by 0 bases and J by 4 bases, with 8 bases between the two germline ends. CDR1 is SGHNT and CDR2 is YYREEE in the germline V gene (reference sequence). The material was CD4+ T cells sorted from PBMCs, obtained 5 days after the yellow fever booster vaccination. The TCR was taken from a man younger than 35 who received the YFV17D yellow fever vaccine. This chain uses TRBV5-4 with TRBJ2-6; no clear D. The CDR3: CASSLDQAGANVLTF. Written as DNA, the CDR3 is TGTGCCAGCAGCTTGGATCAGGCCGGGGCCAACGTCCTGACTTTC.